This TCR beta chain was retrieved from a study of CD8 T cells in Susac syndrome. Reverse transcription of about 0.5 to 1 ug RNA was carried out with random hexamers. The TCR beta CDR3 was amplified by immunoSEQ multiplex PCR across 54 Vbeta, 13 Jbeta. TCRdb passed the immunoSEQ multiplex PCR reads through MiXCR, listing each CDR3 protein once. The data show roughly 150,000 distinct CDR3 sequences, roughly 95% seen once. This CDR3 has 11 residues. Germline assignment: CDR1 SNHLY and CDR2 FYNNEI. Trimming took 6 bases from V and 12 from J, leaving 12 bases between them. Sequenced sample: CD4+ T cells from PBMCs. The sequence derives from a human donor with multiple sclerosis. This sequence joins TRBV2 and TRBJ2-1, with D perhaps TRBD1 (6 bases). The CDR3 nucleotides read TGTGCCAGCAGGCCGGGACACACGCAGTTCTTC. This sequence encodes CASRPGHTQFF.